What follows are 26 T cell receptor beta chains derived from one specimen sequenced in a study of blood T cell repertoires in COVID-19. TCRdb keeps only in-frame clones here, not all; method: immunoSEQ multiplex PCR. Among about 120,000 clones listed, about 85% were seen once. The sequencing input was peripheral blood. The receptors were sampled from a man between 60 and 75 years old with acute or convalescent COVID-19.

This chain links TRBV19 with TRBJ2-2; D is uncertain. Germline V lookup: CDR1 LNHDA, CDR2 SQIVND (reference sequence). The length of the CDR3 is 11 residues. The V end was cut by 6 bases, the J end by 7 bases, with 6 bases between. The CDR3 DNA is TGTGCCAGTAGAAATAGCGGGGAGCTGTTTTTT. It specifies CASRNSGELFF.

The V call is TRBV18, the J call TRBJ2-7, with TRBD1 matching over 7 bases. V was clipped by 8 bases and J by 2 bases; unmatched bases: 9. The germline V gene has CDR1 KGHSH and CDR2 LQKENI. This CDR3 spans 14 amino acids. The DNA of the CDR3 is TGTGCCAGCCGGCCGCGGCAGGGGGCCTACGAGCAGTACTTC. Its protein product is CASRPRQGAYEQYF.

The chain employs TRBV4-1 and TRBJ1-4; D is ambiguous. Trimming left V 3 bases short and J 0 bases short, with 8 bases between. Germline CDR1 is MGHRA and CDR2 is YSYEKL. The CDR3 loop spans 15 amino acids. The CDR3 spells CASSQQRATNEKLFF. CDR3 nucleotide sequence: TGCGCCAGCAGCCAGCAACGAGCAACTAATGAAAAACTGTTTTTT.

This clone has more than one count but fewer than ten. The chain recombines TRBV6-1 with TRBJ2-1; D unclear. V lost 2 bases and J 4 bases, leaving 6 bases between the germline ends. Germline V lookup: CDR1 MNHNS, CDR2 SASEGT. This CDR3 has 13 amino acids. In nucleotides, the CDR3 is TGTGCCAGCAGTGAACAGCGATACAATGAGCAGTTCTTC. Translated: CASSEQRYNEQFF.

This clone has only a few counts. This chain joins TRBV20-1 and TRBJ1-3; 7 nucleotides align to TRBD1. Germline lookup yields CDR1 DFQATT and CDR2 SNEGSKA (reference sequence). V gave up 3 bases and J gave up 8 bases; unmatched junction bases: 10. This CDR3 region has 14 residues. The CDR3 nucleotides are TGCAGTGCTAGTTATGGGGCGCAGGGGGACACCATATATTTT. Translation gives CSASYGAQGDTIYF.

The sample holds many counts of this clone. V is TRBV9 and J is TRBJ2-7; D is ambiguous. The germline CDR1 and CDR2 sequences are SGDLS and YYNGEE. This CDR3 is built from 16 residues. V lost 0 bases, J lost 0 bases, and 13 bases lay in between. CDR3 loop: CASSVDMTSNSYEQYF. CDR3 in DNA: TGTGCCAGCAGCGTAGATATGACTTCTAACTCCTACGAGCAGTACTTC.

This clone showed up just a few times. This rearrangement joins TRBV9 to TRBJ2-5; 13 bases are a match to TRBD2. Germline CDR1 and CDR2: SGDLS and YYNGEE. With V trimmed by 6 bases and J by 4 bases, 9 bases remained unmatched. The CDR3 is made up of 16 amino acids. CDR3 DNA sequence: TGTGCCAGCACCCCCGGGGGACTAGCGGGGCCAGAGACCCAGTACTTC. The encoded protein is CASTPGGLAGPETQYF.

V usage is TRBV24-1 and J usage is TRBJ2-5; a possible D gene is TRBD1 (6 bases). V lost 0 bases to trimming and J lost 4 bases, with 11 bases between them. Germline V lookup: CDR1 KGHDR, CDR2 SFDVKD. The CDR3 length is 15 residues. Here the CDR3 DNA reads TGTGCCACCAGTGATTTGCAGGGGCCGGGAGAGACCCAGTACTTC. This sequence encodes CATSDLQGPGETQYF.

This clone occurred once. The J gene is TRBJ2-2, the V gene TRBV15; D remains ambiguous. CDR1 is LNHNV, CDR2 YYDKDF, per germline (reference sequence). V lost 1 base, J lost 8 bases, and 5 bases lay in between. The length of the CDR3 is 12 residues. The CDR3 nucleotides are TGTGCCACCAGCAGAGTCCGTGGGGAGCTGTTTTTT. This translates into CATSRVRGELFF.

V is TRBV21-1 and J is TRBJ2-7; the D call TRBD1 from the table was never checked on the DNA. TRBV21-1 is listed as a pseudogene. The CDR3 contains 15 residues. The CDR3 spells CASSNNWDRLYEQYF. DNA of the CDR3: TGTGCCAGCAGCAATAATTGGGACAGGCTCTACGAGCAGTACTTC.

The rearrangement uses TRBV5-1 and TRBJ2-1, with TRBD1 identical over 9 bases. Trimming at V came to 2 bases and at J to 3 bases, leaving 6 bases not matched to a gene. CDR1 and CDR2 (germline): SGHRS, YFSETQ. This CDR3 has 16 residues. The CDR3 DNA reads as TGCGCCAGCAGCTTAAACCCGGGACAGGGCTACAATGAGCAGTTCTTC. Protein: CASSLNPGQGYNEQFF. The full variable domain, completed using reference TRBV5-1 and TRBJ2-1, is KAGVTQTPRYLIKTRGQQVTLSCSPISGHRSVSWYQQTPGQGLQFLFEYFSETQRNKGNFPGRFSGRQFSNSRSEMNVSTLELGDSALYLCASSLNPGQGYNEQFFGPGTRLTVL.

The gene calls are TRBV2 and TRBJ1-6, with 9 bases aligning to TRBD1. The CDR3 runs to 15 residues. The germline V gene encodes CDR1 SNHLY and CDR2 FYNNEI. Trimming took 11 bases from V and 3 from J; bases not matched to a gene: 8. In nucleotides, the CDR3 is TGTGCCGGCGGTCGACAGGGGGACTATAATTCACCCCTCCACTTT. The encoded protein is CAGGRQGDYNSPLHF.

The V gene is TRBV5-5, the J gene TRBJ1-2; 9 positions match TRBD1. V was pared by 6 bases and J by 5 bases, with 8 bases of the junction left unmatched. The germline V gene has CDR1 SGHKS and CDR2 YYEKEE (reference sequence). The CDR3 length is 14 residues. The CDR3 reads CASNLWDREYGYTF. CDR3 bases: TGTGCCAGCAACCTTTGGGACAGGGAGTATGGCTACACCTTC.

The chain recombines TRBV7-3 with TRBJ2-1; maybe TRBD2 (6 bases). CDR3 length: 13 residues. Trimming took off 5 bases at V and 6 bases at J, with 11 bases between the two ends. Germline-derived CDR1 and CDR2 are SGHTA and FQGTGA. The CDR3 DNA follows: TGTGCCAGCAGCCGGGGACTCGCCAATGAGCAGTTCTTC. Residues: CASSRGLANEQFF.

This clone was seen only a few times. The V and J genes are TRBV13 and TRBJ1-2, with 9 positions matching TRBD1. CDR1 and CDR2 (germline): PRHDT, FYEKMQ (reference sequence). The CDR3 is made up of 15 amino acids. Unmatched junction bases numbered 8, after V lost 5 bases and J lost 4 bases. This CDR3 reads CASSRTQGAGYGYTF. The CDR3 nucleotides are TGTGCCAGCAGCCGGACACAGGGGGCCGGCTATGGCTACACCTTC. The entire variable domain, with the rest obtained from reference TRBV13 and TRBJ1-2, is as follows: AAGVIQSPRHLIKEKRETATLKCYPIPRHDTVYWYQQGPGQDPQFLISFYEKMQSDKGSIPDRFSAQQFSDYHSELNMSSLELGDSALYFCASSRTQGAGYGYTFGSGTRLTVV.

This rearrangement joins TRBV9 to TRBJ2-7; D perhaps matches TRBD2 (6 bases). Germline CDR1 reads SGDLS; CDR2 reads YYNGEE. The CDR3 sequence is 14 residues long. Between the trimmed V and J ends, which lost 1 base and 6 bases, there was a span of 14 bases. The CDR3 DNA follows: TGTGCCAGCAGCGTACCCCCCGAGGAGGGCGAGCAGTACTTC. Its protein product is CASSVPPEEGEQYF.

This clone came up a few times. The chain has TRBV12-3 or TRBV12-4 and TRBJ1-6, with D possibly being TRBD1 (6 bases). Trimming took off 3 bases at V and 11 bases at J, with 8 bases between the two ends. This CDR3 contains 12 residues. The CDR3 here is CASSLGAAPLHF. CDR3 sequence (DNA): TGTGCCAGCAGTTTGGGGGCAGCACCCCTCCACTTT.

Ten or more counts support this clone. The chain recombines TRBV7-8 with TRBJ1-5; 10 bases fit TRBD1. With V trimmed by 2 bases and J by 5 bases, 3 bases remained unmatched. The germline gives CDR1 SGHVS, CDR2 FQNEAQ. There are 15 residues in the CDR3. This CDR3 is CASSLPGQGYQPQHF. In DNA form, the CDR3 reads TGTGCCAGCAGCTTACCGGGACAGGGGTATCAGCCCCAGCATTTT.

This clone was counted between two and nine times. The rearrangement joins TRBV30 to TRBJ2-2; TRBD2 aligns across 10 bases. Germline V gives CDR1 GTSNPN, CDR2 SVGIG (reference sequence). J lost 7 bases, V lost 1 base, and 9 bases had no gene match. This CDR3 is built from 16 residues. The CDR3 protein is CAWSGGLASWGGELFF. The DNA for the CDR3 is TGTGCCTGGAGTGGGGGACTAGCGTCATGGGGCGGGGAGCTGTTTTTT.

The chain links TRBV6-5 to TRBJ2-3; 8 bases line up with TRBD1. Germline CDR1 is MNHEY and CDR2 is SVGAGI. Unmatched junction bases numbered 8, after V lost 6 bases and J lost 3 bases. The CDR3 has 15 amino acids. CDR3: CASRRSGQGTDTQYF. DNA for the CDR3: TGTGCCAGCAGGAGGAGTGGACAGGGTACAGATACGCAGTATTTT.

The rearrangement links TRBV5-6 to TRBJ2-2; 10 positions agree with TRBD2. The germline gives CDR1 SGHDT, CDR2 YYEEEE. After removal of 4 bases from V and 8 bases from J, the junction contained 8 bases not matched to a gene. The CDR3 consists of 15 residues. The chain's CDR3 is CASSVIAGGGGELFF. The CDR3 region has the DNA TGTGCCAGCAGCGTAATAGCGGGAGGAGGTGGGGAGCTGTTTTTT.

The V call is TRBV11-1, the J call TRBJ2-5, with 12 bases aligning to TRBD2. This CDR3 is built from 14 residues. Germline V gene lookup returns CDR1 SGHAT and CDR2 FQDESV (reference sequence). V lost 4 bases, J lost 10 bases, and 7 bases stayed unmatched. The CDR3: CASSSSLAGGGQYF. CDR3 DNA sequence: TGTGCCAGCAGCTCCTCCCTAGCGGGGGGGGGCCAGTACTTC.

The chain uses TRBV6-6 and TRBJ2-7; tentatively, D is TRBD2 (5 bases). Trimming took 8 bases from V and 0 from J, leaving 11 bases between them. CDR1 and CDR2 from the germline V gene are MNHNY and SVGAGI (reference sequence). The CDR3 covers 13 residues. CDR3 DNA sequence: TGTGCCAGCGGGAGCGAGAGCTCCTACGAGCAGTACTTC. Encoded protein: CASGSESSYEQYF.

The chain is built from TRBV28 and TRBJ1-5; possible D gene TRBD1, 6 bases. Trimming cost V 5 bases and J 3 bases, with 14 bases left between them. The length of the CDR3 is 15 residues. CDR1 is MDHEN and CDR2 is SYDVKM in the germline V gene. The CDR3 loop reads CASSPQTGFNQPQHF. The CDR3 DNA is TGTGCCAGCAGTCCTCAGACAGGATTCAATCAGCCCCAGCATTTT.

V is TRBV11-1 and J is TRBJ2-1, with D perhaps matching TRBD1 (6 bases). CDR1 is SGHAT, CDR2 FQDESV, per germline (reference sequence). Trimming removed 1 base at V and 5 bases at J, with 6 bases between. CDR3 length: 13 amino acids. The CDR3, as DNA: TGTGCCAGCAGCTTAGACAGGGACAATGAGCAGTTCTTC. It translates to CASSLDRDNEQFF.

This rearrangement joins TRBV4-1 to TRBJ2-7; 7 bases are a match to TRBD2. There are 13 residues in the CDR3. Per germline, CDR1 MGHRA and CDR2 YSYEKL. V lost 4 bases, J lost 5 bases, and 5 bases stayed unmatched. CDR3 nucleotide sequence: TGCGCCAGCAGCCGTCGGGGGGTCGACGAGCAGTACTTC. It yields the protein CASSRRGVDEQYF.